This TCR beta chain was identified during a study of T cells in Graves' hyperthyroidism and ophthalmopathy (dated by TCRdb to about 2019). Broadly, across the study: Peripheral blood was collected at initial diagnosis, before any treatment. Whether ophthalmopathy could be predicted prospectively was tested in an independent validation cohort made up of 18 to 20 hyperthyroidism patients plus 17 patients who later progressed to ophthalmopathy. The approximately 100 discovery patients were randomly split 7:3 into training and test sets. The paper describes TCR Vbeta CDR3 sequencing of roughly 130 peripheral blood samples, made up of about 41 ophthalmopathy patients, some 76 hyperthyroidism patients and 17 progressor patients. Once sampling was done, hyperthyroidism patients were given methimazole at a starting dose of 30 mg daily, whereas ophthalmopathy patients were given high-dose intravenous methylprednisolone. To identify TCR V-J signatures that set the groups apart, the researchers used a discovery cohort of 100 patients, made up of 40 to 45 with Graves' ophthalmopathy and around 58 with stable Graves' hyperthyroidism. In roughly six Graves' hyperthyroidism patients, the study also compared T-cell repertoires from thyroid tissue with T-cell repertoires from blood. The study at large found these results: A 13 V-J signature model separated ophthalmopathy from stable hyperthyroidism, with about 90% sensitivity and 81.08% specificity in cross-validation and 80%/75% in testing. In validation, progression to ophthalmopathy was predicted by the model with about 70% sensitivity and roughly 76% specificity, a median of about 6.8 months before onset. Most expanded thyroid clonotypes (frequency above 0.001) were also found in blood, which suggests that blood repertoires may mirror thyroid immune responses. Sample size was not statistically predetermined, and investigators were not blinded to group allocation.

Reading from cysteine to valine, the CDR3 counts 20 amino acids. Only the CDR3 DNA stays, 60 bases, in frame from base 1. V loses 0 bases at its end and J loses 5 bases; junction bases beyond the gene matches: 14. Graves' hyperthyroidism was defined as stable when no progression to ophthalmopathy occurred over 18 months of follow-up. Hyperthyroidism patients were aged 18 to 65 years and newly diagnosed, with disease duration of less than 2 months. Any patient with an uncontrolled infection, another autoimmune disease, pregnancy or lactation was excluded. Diagnoses relied on clinical symptoms, serum thyroxine and TRAb, thyroid ultrasound and orbital computed tomography. Ficoll-Paque density gradient centrifugation was used to isolate PBMCs from under 11 ml of fresh peripheral blood. Total RNA was extracted using Trizol reagent, and RNA quality was assessed on an Agilent 2100 Bioanalyzer. TCR beta CDR3 regions were amplified from RNA transcripts. A first-round RT-PCR of the TCR CDR3 used the HTBI primer set with the Qiagen OneStep RT-PCR kit. Libraries were constructed in a second round of multiplex PCR, after which size selection and purification were performed. Sequencing of the libraries was done on an Illumina HiSeq2000 using paired-end 100 bp reads. The paper's data handling went like this. Raw data were processed with SOAPnuke, discarding reads with adapters, uncalled bases, mean Phred below 15, or no exact constant-primer or identifier match. High-quality paired reads were merged with COPE v1.2.5, and unique nucleotide sequences were defined as clonotypes. MiTCR v1.1 was used to align the clonotypes against IMGT TRBV, TRBD and TRBJ reference segments. The analysis included only V-J combinations with a frequency above 0.0001, which together covered more than 99% of the repertoires. A TCS score was defined as the ratio between F50 (clonal expansion) and ExV (chaos), using BLOSUM62-based TCRdist between CDR3 peptides within each V-J. Welch's t-statistics and random forest reduced just over 500 V-J features to roughly 13, which were used in a naive Bayes classifier (R e1071). TCRdb redid the processing of the public reads, applying fastp at Q25 and MiXCR, and retained in-frame beta chains. Records with the same CDR3 protein are collapsed into one entry carrying the most frequent genes and DNA. None of the V and J calls come from the authors' own analysis; TCRdb made them. This sample lists over 450,000 distinct CDR3 sequences; roughly 14% were detected once. The biggest ten clones account for less than 20% of the sample.

The table lists this clonotype with many counts. The antigen it binds to is not known. The input lacks base qualities; no much larger clone sits a single base away. Recombination linked TRBV6-7 to TRBJ2-7, and TRBD2 matches 15 of the central bases. TRBV6-7 is assigned to the ORF class and has an uncertain function. Sequenced input: blood. The clonotype was recovered from a woman aged 18-30 years with Graves' hyperthyroidism. The CDR3 reads CASSYSNWTSGRALFDEQYV. DNA sequence: TGTGCCAGCAGTTACTCGAATTGGACTAGCGGGAGGGCCCTTTTCGACGAGCAGTACGTC.